The clone carrying this T cell receptor beta chain was picked up one time. The protocol was immunoSEQ multiplex PCR, while the TCRdb copy is restricted to in-frame clones and leaves out a portion. This sample has some 240,000 clones; around 80% occur once, and the top ten carry roughly 13%. There are 13 residues in the CDR3. The V end lost 2 bases, the J end lost 0 bases, and 5 bases lay between the germline ends. CDR1 is LGHNA, CDR2 YSLEER, per germline. The data are from a study of blood T cell repertoires in COVID-19. For the study at large: Donors in the United States, Italy and Spain gave samples during acute or convalescent COVID-19.

The J gene is TRBJ2-7, the V gene TRBV4-3; D unclear. Sequences were obtained from peripheral blood. The sequence was collected from a human donor in a cohort sampled during active COVID-19. The CDR3 bases are TGCGCCAGCAGCCAATATATCTCCTACGAGCAGTACTTC. Translation gives CASSQYISYEQYF.